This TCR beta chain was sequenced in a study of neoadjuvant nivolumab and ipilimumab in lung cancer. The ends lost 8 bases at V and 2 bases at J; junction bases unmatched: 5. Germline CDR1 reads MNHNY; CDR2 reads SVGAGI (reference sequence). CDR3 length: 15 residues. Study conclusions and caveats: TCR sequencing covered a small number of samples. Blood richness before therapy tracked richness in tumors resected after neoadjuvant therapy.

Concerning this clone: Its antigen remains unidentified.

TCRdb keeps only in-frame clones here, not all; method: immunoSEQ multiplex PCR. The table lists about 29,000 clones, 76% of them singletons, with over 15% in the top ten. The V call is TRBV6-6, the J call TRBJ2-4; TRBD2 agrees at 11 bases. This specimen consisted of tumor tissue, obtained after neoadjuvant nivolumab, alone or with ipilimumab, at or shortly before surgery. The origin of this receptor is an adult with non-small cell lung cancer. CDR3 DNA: TGTGCCAGCGGATGGACTAGCGGGTCCAAAAACATTCAGTACTTC. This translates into CASGWTSGSKNIQYF.